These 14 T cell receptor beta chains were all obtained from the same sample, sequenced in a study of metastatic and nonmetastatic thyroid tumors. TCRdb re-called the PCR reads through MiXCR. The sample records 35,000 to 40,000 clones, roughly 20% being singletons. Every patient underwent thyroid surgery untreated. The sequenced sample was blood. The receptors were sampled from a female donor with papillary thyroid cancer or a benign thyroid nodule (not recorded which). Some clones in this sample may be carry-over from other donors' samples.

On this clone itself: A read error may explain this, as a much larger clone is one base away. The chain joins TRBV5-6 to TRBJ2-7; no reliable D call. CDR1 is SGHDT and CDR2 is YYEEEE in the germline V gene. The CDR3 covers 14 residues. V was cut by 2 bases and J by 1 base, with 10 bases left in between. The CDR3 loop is CASSFVIGSYEQYF. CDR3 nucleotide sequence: TGTGCCAGCAGCTTTGTTATCGGTTCCTACGAGCAGTACTTC.

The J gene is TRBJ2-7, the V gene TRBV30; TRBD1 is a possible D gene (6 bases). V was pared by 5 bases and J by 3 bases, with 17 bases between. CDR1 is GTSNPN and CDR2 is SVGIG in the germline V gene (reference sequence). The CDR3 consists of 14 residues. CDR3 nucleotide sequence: TGTGCCTGGGTACAGGGACAAGCCATCTACGAGCAGTACTTC. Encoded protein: CAWVQGQAIYEQYF.

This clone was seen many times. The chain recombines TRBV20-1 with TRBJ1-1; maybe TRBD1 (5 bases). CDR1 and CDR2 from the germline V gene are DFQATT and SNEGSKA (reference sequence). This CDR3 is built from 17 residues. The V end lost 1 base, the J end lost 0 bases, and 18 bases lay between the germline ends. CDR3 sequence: CSARATTGHTMNTEAFF. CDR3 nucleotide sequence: TGCAGTGCTAGAGCCACTACAGGACATACCATGAACACTGAAGCTTTCTTT.

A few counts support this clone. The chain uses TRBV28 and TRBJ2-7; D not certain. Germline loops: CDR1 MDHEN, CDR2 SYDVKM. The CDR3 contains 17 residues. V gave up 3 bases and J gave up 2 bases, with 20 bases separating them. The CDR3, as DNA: TGTGCCAGCAGTTTTGTGGCTTGGTCTATCTGTCCCTACGAGCAGTACTTC. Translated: CASSFVAWSICPYEQYF.

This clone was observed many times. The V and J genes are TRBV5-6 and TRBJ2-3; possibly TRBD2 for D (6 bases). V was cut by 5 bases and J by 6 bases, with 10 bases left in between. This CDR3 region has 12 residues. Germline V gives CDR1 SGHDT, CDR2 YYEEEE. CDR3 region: CASSLALDTQYF. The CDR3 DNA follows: TGTGCCAGCAGTCTAGCGTTGGATACGCAGTATTTT.

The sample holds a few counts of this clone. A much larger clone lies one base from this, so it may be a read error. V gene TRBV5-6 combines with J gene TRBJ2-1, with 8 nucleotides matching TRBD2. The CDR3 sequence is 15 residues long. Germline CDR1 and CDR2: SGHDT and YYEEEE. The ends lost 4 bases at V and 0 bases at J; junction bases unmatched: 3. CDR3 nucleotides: TGTGCCAGCAGCCCCGGACTAGCCTCCTACAATGAGCAGTTCTTC. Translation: CASSPGLASYNEQFF.

The CDR3 here is CASSLTSGLPYEQYF. Written as DNA, the CDR3 is TGTGCCAGCAGCTTGACTAGCGGGCTCCCTTACGAGCAGTACTTC. The chain carries TRBV12-3 or TRBV12-4 and TRBJ2-7, with TRBD2 matching over 10 bases. The junction had 9 bases not matched to a gene; V was cut back by 6 bases and J by 4 bases. The CDR3 totals 15 residues.

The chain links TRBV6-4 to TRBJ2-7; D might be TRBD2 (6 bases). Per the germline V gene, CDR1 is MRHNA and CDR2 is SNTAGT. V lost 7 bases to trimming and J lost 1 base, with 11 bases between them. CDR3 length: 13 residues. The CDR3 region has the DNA TGTGCCAGCACCCCTGGGAGGTCCTACGAGCAGTACTTC. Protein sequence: CASTPGRSYEQYF.

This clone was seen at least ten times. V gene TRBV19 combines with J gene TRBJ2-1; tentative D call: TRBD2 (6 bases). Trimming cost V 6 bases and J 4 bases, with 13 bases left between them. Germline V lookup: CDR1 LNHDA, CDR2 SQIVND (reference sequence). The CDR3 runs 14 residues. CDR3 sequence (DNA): TGTGCCAGTAGGGCCGGACTACCATACAATGAGCAGTTCTTC. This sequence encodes CASRAGLPYNEQFF.

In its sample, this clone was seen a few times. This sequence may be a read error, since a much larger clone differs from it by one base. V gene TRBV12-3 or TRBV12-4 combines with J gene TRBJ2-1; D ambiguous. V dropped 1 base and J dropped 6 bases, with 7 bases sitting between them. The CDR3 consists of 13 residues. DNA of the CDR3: TGTGCCAGCAGTTTAGGCCCCATCAATGAGCAGTTCTTC. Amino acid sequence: CASSLGPINEQFF.

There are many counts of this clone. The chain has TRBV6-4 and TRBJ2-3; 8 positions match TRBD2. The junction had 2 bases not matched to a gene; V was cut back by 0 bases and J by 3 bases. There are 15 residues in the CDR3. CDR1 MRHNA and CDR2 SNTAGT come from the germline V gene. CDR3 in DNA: TGTGCCAGCAGTGACTCCGGGGGGGAGACAGATACGCAGTATTTT. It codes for CASSDSGGETDTQYF.

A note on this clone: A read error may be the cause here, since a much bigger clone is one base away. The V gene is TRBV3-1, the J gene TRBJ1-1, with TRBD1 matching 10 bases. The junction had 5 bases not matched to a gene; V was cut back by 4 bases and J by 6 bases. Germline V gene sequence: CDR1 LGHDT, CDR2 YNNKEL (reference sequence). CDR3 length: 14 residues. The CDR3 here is CASSLGQGESEAFF. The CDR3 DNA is TGTGCCAGCAGCCTCGGACAGGGGGAGTCTGAAGCTTTCTTT.

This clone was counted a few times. The CDR3 is CASSYSWQGGNNEQFF. CDR3 nucleotides: TGTGCCAGCAGTTACTCCTGGCAGGGTGGGAACAATGAGCAGTTCTTC. This rearrangement joins TRBV12-3 or TRBV12-4 to TRBJ2-1, with TRBD1 as a possible D gene (5 bases). The V end lost 4 bases, the J end lost 5 bases, and 18 bases lay between the germline ends. The CDR3 loop spans 16 amino acids.

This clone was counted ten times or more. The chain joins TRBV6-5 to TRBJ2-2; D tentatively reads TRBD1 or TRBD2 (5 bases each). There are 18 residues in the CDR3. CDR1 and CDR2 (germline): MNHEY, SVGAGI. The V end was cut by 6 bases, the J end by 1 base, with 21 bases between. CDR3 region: CASRTALGSQGNTGELFF. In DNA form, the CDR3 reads TGTGCCAGCAGGACTGCACTAGGCAGTCAGGGGAACACCGGGGAGCTGTTTTTT.